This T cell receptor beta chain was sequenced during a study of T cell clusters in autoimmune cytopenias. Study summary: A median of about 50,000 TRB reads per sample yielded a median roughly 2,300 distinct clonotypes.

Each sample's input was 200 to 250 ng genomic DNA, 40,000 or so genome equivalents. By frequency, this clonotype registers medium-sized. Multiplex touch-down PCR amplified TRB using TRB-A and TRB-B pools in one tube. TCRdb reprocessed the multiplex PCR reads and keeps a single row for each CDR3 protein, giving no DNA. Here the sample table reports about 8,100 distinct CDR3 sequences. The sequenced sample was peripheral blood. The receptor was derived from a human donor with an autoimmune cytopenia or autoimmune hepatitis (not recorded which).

The CDR3 sequence: CASSPPDSQPQHF. The chain recombines TRBV18 with TRBJ1-5. Looked up from germline, CDR1 is KGHSH and CDR2 is LQKENI. The CDR3 spans 13 residues.